These 23 T cell receptor beta chains were sequenced from one sample in a study of blood T cell repertoires in COVID-19. The protocol was immunoSEQ multiplex PCR, while the TCRdb copy is restricted to in-frame clones and leaves out a portion. The table includes fewer than 150,000 clones, approximately 80% detected once. Sequenced: peripheral blood. The receptors come from a man at least 80 years old with acute or convalescent COVID-19.

This chain connects TRBV4-1 to TRBJ1-1; TRBD1 is a possible D gene (5 bases). Trimming removed 1 base at V and 7 bases at J, with 13 bases between. The CDR3 spans 14 residues. CDR1 and CDR2 from the germline V gene are MGHRA and YSYEKL. The CDR3 loop is CASSQVGGRREAFF. The DNA for the CDR3 is TGCGCCAGCAGCCAAGTGGGGGGGAGGCGTGAAGCTTTCTTT.

The chain is built from TRBV2 and TRBJ2-3, with 10 bases that match TRBD1. CDR1 and CDR2 from the germline V gene are SNHLY and FYNNEI. This CDR3 contains 18 residues. The trim removed 6 bases at V and 0 bases at J, leaving 12 bases unmatched. The DNA of the CDR3 is TGTGCCAGCAGGACCGGGACAGGGGCTTTCTCTAGCACAGATACGCAGTATTTT. This translates into CASRTGTGAFSSTDTQYF.

The chain joins TRBV2 to TRBJ1-4; the D gene is possibly TRBD1 (6 bases). V lost 7 bases to trimming and J lost 8 bases, with 11 bases between them. The CDR3 is 12 amino acids. CDR1 SNHLY and CDR2 FYNNEI come from the germline V gene. The CDR3 region has the DNA TGTGCCAGCATCGGACAGAAAGAAAAACTGTTTTTT. This gives the protein CASIGQKEKLFF.

The gene calls are TRBV10-3 and TRBJ1-2; TRBD1 agrees at 12 bases. The V segment lost 2 bases and the J segment 8 bases; nucleotides outside the gene matches: 6. Germline CDR1 reads ENHRY; CDR2 reads SYGVKD. The CDR3 sequence is 15 residues long. CDR3 residues: CAISERDRGLRGYTF. The CDR3 DNA is TGTGCCATCAGTGAGAGGGACAGGGGGCTAAGAGGCTACACCTTC.

This clone was recorded a few times. This rearrangement joins TRBV9 to TRBJ2-1; 8 bases agree with TRBD2. The trim removed 4 bases at V and 6 bases at J, leaving 6 bases unmatched. The CDR3 contains 14 residues. Germline CDR1 is SGDLS and CDR2 is YYNGEE. CDR3 amino acids: CASSRGGQINEQFF. The CDR3 nucleotides are TGTGCCAGCAGCCGGGGGGGGCAAATCAATGAGCAGTTCTTC.

The count of this clone is one. This chain links TRBV28 with TRBJ2-1; TRBD1 might be the D (6 bases). Germline V lookup: CDR1 MDHEN, CDR2 SYDVKM. The CDR3 has 15 residues. V lost 5 bases, J lost 3 bases, and 14 bases lay in between. The CDR3 sequence: CASSGFNRDYNEQFF. For the CDR3, the DNA is TGTGCCAGCAGTGGGTTTAACAGGGACTACAATGAGCAGTTCTTC.

This chain links TRBV4-2 with TRBJ1-6; TRBD1 is a possible D gene (6 bases). The CDR3 totals 17 residues. Trimming removed 1 base from V and 8 bases from J, with 18 bases in between. CDR1 is LGHNA and CDR2 is YNFKEQ in the germline V gene. Here the CDR3 reads CASSQGQQGSLHSPLHF. As DNA, the CDR3 is TGTGCCAGCAGCCAAGGACAACAGGGTTCTCTACATTCACCCCTCCACTTT.

The chain has TRBV5-5 and TRBJ1-2; 7 bases line up with TRBD1. Trimming at V came to 4 bases and at J to 11 bases, leaving 8 bases not matched to a gene. Germline CDR1 and CDR2: SGHKS and YYEKEE (reference sequence). There are 12 residues in the CDR3. DNA of the CDR3: TGTGCCAGCAGCCAACAGGGGATAGTATACACCTTC. This encodes CASSQQGIVYTF.

This chain uses TRBV12-3 or TRBV12-4 with TRBJ1-5; D remains unclear. The CDR3 has 12 amino acids. Trimming shortened V by 0 bases and J by 7 bases, and 4 bases separated the two germline ends. Here the CDR3 reads CASSLALQPQHF. The CDR3 DNA follows: TGTGCCAGCAGTTTAGCTCTGCAGCCCCAGCATTTT.

V and J are TRBV13 and TRBJ2-5; D possibly corresponds to TRBD2 (6 bases). Germline V gene data show CDR1 as PRHDT and CDR2 as FYEKMQ (reference sequence). The CDR3 spans 16 residues. V was trimmed by 5 bases and J by 4 bases, leaving 20 bases between them. The DNA of the CDR3 is TGTGCCAGCAGCACCTTCCCCCCGGGGGTTGGAGAGACCCAGTACTTC. It yields the protein CASSTFPPGVGETQYF. Filled out from reference TRBV13 and TRBJ2-5, the complete variable domain reads AAGVIQSPRHLIKEKRETATLKCYPIPRHDTVYWYQQGPGQDPQFLISFYEKMQSDKGSIPDRFSAQQFSDYHSELNMSSLELGDSALYFCASSTFPPGVGETQYFGPGTRLLVL.

This sequence joins TRBV9 and TRBJ2-5, with a weak D call TRBD1 (6 bases). This CDR3 comprises 15 residues. CDR1 SGDLS and CDR2 YYNGEE come from the germline V gene. Trimming stripped 0 bases from V and 4 bases from J, with 13 bases between. This CDR3 reads CASSVGQGMGETQYF. DNA for the CDR3: TGTGCCAGCAGCGTAGGGCAGGGGATGGGAGAGACCCAGTACTTC.

The chain employs TRBV18 and TRBJ2-3, with 9 bases lining up with TRBD1. The CDR3 loop spans 15 amino acids. With 2 bases clipped from V and 3 bases from J, the junction kept 3 bases outside the gene matches. Germline CDR1 reads KGHSH; CDR2 reads LQKENI. The CDR3 region is CASSPAGQGTDTQYF. CDR3 nucleotides: TGTGCCAGCTCACCAGCGGGACAGGGTACAGATACGCAGTATTTT.

This clone was recorded a few times. This chain connects TRBV6-6 to TRBJ2-4; D may be TRBD2 (6 bases). The ends were cut back, 10 bases at V and 3 bases at J, with 16 bases in the middle. The germline gives CDR1 MNHNY, CDR2 SVGAGI (reference sequence). There are 14 residues in the CDR3. The DNA for the CDR3 is TGTGCCACCTGGGGCGGGGTTCTCAAAAACATTCAGTACTTC. Residues: CATWGGVLKNIQYF.

This clone was found many times. This chain connects TRBV5-5 to TRBJ2-7; D call uncertain. Germline V CDR1 and CDR2: SGHKS, YYEKEE (reference sequence). V was cut by 4 bases and J by 4 bases, with 12 bases left in between. The CDR3 has 13 residues. CDR3 amino acids: CASSLGWAYEQYF. CDR3 nucleotide sequence: TGTGCCAGCAGCCTGGGTTGGGCTTACGAGCAGTACTTC.

DNA for the CDR3: TGTGCCAGCAGCTTGGCGGGGGGGAGCTCACCCCTCCACTTT. Translation gives CASSLAGGSSPLHF. The rearrangement joins TRBV7-8 to TRBJ1-6; TRBD1 is a possible D gene (5 bases). V was clipped by 3 bases and J by 10 bases, with 13 bases between them. CDR3 length: 14 residues. Germline V gives CDR1 SGHVS, CDR2 FQNEAQ.

The rearrangement links TRBV6-5 to TRBJ2-6; TRBD1 agrees at 7 bases. The CDR3 contains 12 residues. Trimming at V came to 6 bases and at J to 12 bases, leaving 5 bases not matched to a gene. Germline assignment: CDR1 MNHEY and CDR2 SVGAGI. CDR3 amino acids: CASRTGNFVLTF. DNA for the CDR3: TGTGCCAGCAGGACAGGGAATTTCGTCCTGACTTTC.

This clone has just a few counts. The rearrangement joins TRBV21-1 to TRBJ2-7; the DNA was not used to check the table's D call, TRBD1. TRBV21-1 is annotated as a pseudogene. The CDR3 is made up of 16 amino acids. DNA for the CDR3: TGTGCCAGCAGCAAAGAGGGGGACAGGGGGCTCTACGAGCAGTACTTC. Its protein is CASSKEGDRGLYEQYF.

For the CDR3, the DNA is TGTGCCAGTAGGCTGGGACACTCGAATCTTTATGGCTACACCTTC. Residues: CASRLGHSNLYGYTF. The chain employs TRBV19 and TRBJ1-2; possibly TRBD1 for D (6 bases). CDR3 length equals 15 residues. Trimming took 6 bases from V and 5 from J, leaving 19 bases between them. Germline V gene sequence: CDR1 LNHDA, CDR2 SQIVND (reference sequence). The full variable domain, rest sourced from reference TRBV19 and TRBJ1-2, is DGGITQSPKYLFRKEGQNVTLSCEQNLNHDAMYWYRQDPGQGLRLIYYSQIVNDFQKGDIAEGYSVSREKKESFPLTVTSAQKNPTAFYLCASRLGHSNLYGYTFGSGTRLTVV.

The rearrangement joins TRBV28 to TRBJ2-7, with TRBD1 matching over 9 bases. Germline loops: CDR1 MDHEN, CDR2 SYDVKM. This CDR3 is 14 amino acids long. The V and J ends lost 8 bases and 3 bases, in that order; junction bases with no gene match: 8. CDR3 protein: CASFSPGQGYEQYF. The CDR3 DNA reads as TGTGCCAGCTTCTCCCCGGGACAGGGCTACGAGCAGTACTTC.

The rearrangement joins TRBV28 to TRBJ1-4; 11 bases fit TRBD1. V lost 5 bases, J lost 7 bases, and 6 bases stayed unmatched. The CDR3 is made up of 15 amino acids. Germline V gene data show CDR1 as MDHEN and CDR2 as SYDVKM. Here the CDR3 reads CASSLRTGGVEKLFF. CDR3 bases: TGTGCCAGCAGTCTGCGGACAGGGGGCGTTGAAAAACTGTTTTTT.

This chain links TRBV6-5 with TRBJ2-7; 10 bases fit TRBD1. V shed 4 bases, J shed 5 bases, and the junction held 5 bases outside the gene matches. This CDR3 is built from 14 residues. Germline loops: CDR1 MNHEY, CDR2 SVGAGI. The CDR3: CASSSTGGFHEQYF. In DNA form, the CDR3 reads TGTGCCAGCAGTTCGACAGGGGGCTTCCACGAGCAGTACTTC.

Here the CDR3 DNA reads TGCGCCAGCAGCTTGGGGGCGCGAGCTGGCGACACAGATACGCAGTATTTT. The encoded protein is CASSLGARAGDTDTQYF. The chain couples TRBV5-1 to TRBJ2-3; D gene uncertain. CDR1 SGHRS and CDR2 YFSETQ come from the germline V gene. Trimming took off 0 bases at V and 2 bases at J, with 16 bases between the two ends. The CDR3 contains 17 residues.

The rearrangement links TRBV10-3 to TRBJ1-1; TRBD1 agrees at 10 bases. There are 15 residues in the CDR3. Germline V lookup: CDR1 ENHRY, CDR2 SYGVKD. The V gene end was trimmed by 6 bases and the J gene end by 7 bases; junction bases not matched to a gene: 11. The CDR3 loop is CAIRDLGQGGDEAFF. Written as DNA, the CDR3 is TGTGCCATCAGAGATCTTGGACAGGGGGGGGATGAAGCTTTCTTT.